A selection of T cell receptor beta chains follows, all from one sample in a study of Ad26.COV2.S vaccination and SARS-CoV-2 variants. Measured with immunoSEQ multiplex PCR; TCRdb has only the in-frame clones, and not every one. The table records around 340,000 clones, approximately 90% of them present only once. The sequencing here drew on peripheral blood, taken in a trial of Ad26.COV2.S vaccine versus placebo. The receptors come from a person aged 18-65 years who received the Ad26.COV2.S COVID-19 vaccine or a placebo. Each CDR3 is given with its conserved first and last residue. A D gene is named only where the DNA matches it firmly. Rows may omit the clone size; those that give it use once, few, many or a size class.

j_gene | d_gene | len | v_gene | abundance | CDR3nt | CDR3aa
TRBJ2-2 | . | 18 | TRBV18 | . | TGTGCCAGCTCACCATACCCAGACTGGAACGCGAACACCGGGGAGCTGTTTTTT | CASSPYPDWNANTGELFF
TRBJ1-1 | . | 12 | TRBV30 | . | TGTGCCTGGAGGGTGCCGCCTCAAGGAGCTTTCTTT | CAWRVPPQGAFF
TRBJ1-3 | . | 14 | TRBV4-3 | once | TGCGCCAGCAGCCAAGATATGGGGGGAAACACCATATATTTT | CASSQDMGGNTIYF
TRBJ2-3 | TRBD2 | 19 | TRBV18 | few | TGTGCCAGCTCACGCTCTGGGACTAGCGGAGTTGGGCGTTTAGATACGCAGTATTTT | CASSRSGTSGVGRLDTQYF
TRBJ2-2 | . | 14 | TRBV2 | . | TGTGCCAGCAGTGAGAGGCAGAGCACCGGGGAGCTGTTTTTT | CASSERQSTGELFF
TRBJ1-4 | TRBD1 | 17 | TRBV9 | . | TGTGCCAGCAGCGTAGATACAGGGGAATCCTCTAATGAAAAACTGTTTTTT | CASSVDTGESSNEKLFF
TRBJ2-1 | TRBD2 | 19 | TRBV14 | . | TGTGCCAGCAGCCAAGATACTCTAGCGGGATGGAGGTTGGGCAATGAGCAGTTCTTC | CASSQDTLAGWRLGNEQFF
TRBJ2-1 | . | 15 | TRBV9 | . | TGTGCCAGCAGCGTCACCGGGACCGCAAAGGGCGAGCAGTTCTTC | CASSVTGTAKGEQFF
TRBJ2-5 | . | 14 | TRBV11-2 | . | TGTGCCAGCAGCTTAGCAGGGAACCGGGAGACCCAGTACTTC | CASSLAGNRETQYF
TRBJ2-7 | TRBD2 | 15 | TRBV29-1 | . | TGCAGCGTACGTCCCGGGACTAGCGCGACCTACGAGCAGTACTTC | CSVRPGTSATYEQYF
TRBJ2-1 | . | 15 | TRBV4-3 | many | TGCGCCAGCAGCCCACTCGGCGGGGACTACAATGAGCAGTTCTTC | CASSPLGGDYNEQFF
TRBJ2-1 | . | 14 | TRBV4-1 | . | TGCGCCAGTCAAACCGGGGGTCTTTACAATGAGCAGTTCTTC | CASQTGGLYNEQFF
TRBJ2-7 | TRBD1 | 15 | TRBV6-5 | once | TGTGCCAGCAGTTACGAGGGGGCTAGCTCCTACGAGCAGTACTTC | CASSYEGASSYEQYF
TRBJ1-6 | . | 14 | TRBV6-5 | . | TGTGCCAGCACTCCAGGAGGCAGTTATTCACCCCTCCACTTT | CASTPGGSYSPLHF
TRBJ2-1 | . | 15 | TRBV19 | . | TGTGCCAGTAAGAAGTGGAGCCAGGCGGACAATGAGCAGTTCTTC | CASKKWSQADNEQFF
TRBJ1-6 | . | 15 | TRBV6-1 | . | TGTGCCAGCACTACTGCGGTTAGGGCGCATTCACCCCTCCACTTT | CASTTAVRAHSPLHF
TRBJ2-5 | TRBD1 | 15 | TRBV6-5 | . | TGTGCCAGCAGTCCCCGGGACAGGGGGCTAGAGACCCAGTACTTC | CASSPRDRGLETQYF
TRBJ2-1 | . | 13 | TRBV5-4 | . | TGTGCCAGCAGCTTGGACAGGGAGAATGAGCAGTTCTTC | CASSLDRENEQFF
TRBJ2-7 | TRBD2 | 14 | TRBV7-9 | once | TGTGCCAGCAGCTCCGGGACTAGCGGGTACGAGCAGTACTTC | CASSSGTSGYEQYF
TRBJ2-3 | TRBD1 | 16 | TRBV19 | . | TGTGCCAGTAGTGGGGACAGGGTGTGGGGTGGAGATACGCAGTATTTT | CASSGDRVWGGDTQYF
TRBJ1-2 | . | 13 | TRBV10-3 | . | TGTGCCATCAGTGAGAGGCAGGATTATGGCTACACCTTC | CAISERQDYGYTF
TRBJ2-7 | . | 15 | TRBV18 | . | TGTGCCAGCTCACTTGCGGGACAAAGCTCCTACGAGCAGTACTTC | CASSLAGQSSYEQYF
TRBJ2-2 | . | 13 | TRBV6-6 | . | TGTGCCAGCAGTTACGACAGTTCCATGGAGCTGTTTTTT | CASSYDSSMELFF
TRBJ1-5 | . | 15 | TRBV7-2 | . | TGTGCCAGCAGCTTATTTGCATATAGCAATCAGCCCCAGCATTTT | CASSLFAYSNQPQHF
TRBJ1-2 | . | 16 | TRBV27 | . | TGTGCCAGCAGTCCCGTTTCCGGGGACCTTAACTATGGCTACACCTTC | CASSPVSGDLNYGYTF
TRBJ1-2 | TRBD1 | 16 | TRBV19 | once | TGTGCCAGTCGCCAAGGGACAGGGGGCGATAGTATCGGCTACACCTTC | CASRQGTGGDSIGYTF
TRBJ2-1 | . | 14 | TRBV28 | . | TGTGCCAGCAGAGGGCCCCGGGGCTACAATGAGCAGTTCTTC | CASRGPRGYNEQFF